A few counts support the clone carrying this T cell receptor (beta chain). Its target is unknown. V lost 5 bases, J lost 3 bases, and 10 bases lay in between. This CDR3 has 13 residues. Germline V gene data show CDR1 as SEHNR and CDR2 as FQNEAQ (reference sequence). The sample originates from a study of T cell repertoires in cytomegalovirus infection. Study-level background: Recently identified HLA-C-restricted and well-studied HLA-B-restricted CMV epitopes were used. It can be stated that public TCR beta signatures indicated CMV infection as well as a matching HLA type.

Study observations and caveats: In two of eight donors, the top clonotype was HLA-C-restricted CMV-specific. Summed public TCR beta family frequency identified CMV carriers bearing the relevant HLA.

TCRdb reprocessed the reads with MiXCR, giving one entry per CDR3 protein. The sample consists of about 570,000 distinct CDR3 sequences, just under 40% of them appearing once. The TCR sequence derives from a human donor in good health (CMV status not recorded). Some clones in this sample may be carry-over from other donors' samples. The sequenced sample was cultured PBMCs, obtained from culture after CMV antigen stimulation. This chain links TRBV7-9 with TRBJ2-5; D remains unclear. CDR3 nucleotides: TGTGCCAGCAGCCCGCGGCAGGAAGAGACCCAGTACTTC. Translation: CASSPRQEETQYF.